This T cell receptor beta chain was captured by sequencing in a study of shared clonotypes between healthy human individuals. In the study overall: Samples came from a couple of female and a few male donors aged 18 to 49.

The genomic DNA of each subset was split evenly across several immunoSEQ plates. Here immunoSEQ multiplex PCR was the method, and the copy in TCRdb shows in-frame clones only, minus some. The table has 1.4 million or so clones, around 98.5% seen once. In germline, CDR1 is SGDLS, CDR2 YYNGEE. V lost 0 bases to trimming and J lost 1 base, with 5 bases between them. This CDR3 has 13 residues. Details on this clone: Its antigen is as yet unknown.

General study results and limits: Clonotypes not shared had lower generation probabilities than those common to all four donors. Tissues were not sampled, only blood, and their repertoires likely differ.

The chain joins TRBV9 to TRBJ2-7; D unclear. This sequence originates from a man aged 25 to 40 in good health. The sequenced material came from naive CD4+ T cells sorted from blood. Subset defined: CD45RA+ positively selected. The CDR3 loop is CASSVGESYEQYF. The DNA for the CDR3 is TGTGCCAGCAGCGTAGGCGAGTCCTACGAGCAGTACTTC.